This T cell receptor beta chain was obtained from a study of control samples from healthy donors and cancer patients. TCRdb's copy holds only in-frame clones and misses some; the assay was immunoSEQ multiplex PCR. The sample records some 140,000 clones, roughly 94% being singletons. Trimming removed 2 bases from V and 6 bases from J; junction bases left unmatched: 9. This CDR3 is 16 amino acids long. Germline lookup yields CDR1 SGHRS and CDR2 YFSETQ. The origin of this receptor is a man aged 60 to 75 with colorectal cancer. The chain uses TRBV5-1 and TRBJ2-5; 11 positions match TRBD1. The sequenced sample consisted of PBMCs. CDR3 bases: TGCGCCAGCAGCTTCGCAGGGACAGGGGGTGAGAAGACCCAGTACTTC. Protein sequence: CASSFAGTGGEKTQYF.